This TCR beta chain was recorded in a study of control samples from healthy donors and cancer patients. This clone has a single count. Per germline, CDR1 SGHRS and CDR2 YFSETQ. The length of the CDR3 is 13 residues. V lost 4 bases and J 8 bases, leaving 16 bases between the germline ends. Only in-frame clones appear in the TCRdb table, and some are missing; sequencing was by immunoSEQ multiplex PCR. This repertoire shows under 200,000 clones, around 90% found once; its top ten account for approximately 0.7%. The chain couples TRBV5-1 to TRBJ2-7, with D perhaps matching TRBD1 or TRBD2 (5 bases each). Sequences were obtained from blood. This TCR was recovered from a woman younger than 45 in good health. In DNA form, the CDR3 reads TGCGCCAGCAGCCGGGACGGACCGGGGAAGCAGTACTTC. This translates into CASSRDGPGKQYF.